This entry lists 17 T cell receptor beta chains sequenced from one sample in a study of OX40 agonist ivuxolimab in advanced cancers. Here immunoSEQ multiplex PCR was the method, and the copy in TCRdb shows in-frame clones only, minus some. The sample lists roughly 68,000 clones; roughly nine tenths were seen once. The starting material was CD4+ or CD8+ T cells sorted from blood, obtained in a trial of the OX40 agonist ivuxolimab. The receptors were sampled from an adult with an advanced solid tumor such as melanoma, head and neck, liver or kidney cancer.

This chain links TRBV27 with TRBJ2-7, with TRBD2 as a possible D gene (7 bases). The CDR3 runs to 14 residues. Between the trimmed V and J ends, which lost 5 bases and 4 bases, there was a span of 15 bases. Per germline, CDR1 MNHEY and CDR2 SMNVEV (reference sequence). CDR3 residues: CASSQRGAEYEQYF. In nucleotides, the CDR3 is TGTGCCAGCAGTCAACGGGGGGCCGAGTACGAGCAGTACTTC.

The CDR3 sequence is CASSKDAASVGRDREFYGYTF. CDR3 sequence (DNA): TGTGCCAGCAGCAAAGACGCCGCCTCCGTGGGCCGGGACAGGGAATTCTATGGCTACACCTTC. The chain has TRBV21-1 and TRBJ1-2; no check of the table's D call, TRBD1, against the DNA was made. TRBV21-1 is given as a pseudogene. The CDR3 spans 21 residues.

The chain couples TRBV4-1 to TRBJ2-2, with 10 bases identical to TRBD2. Per the germline V gene, CDR1 is MGHRA and CDR2 is YSYEKL. V shed 0 bases, J shed 4 bases, and the junction held 5 bases outside the gene matches. The CDR3 sequence is 17 residues long. The CDR3: CASSQDNLAGVTGELFF. CDR3 DNA: TGCGCCAGCAGCCAAGATAACCTAGCGGGAGTCACCGGGGAGCTGTTTTTT.

The J gene is TRBJ2-3, the V gene TRBV7-9, with 9 bases matching TRBD2. V shed 2 bases, J shed 0 bases, and the junction held 3 bases outside the gene matches. The CDR3 totals 16 residues. Germline V gives CDR1 SEHNR, CDR2 FQNEAQ (reference sequence). The CDR3 DNA sequence: TGTGCCAGCAGCTTACCCCTAGCGGGGAGCACAGATACGCAGTATTTT. It yields the protein CASSLPLAGSTDTQYF.

The chain is built from TRBV10-2 and TRBJ1-1, with D hard to call. This CDR3 contains 11 residues. Trimming removed 7 bases at V and 3 bases at J, with 6 bases between. Per the germline V gene, CDR1 is WSHSY and CDR2 is SAAADI. CDR3 bases: TGCGCCAGCACTGCAGACACTGAAGCTTTCTTT. Translated, it gives CASTADTEAFF.

The chain employs TRBV20-1 and TRBJ1-1; D might be TRBD1 (6 bases). Germline V gives CDR1 DFQATT, CDR2 SNEGSKA (reference sequence). Trimming removed 2 bases from V and 11 bases from J, with 12 bases in between. This CDR3 spans 11 amino acids. DNA of the CDR3: TGCAGTGCTAGACCAGGGCAGGGGGCTTTCTTT. This translates into CSARPGQGAFF.

The V and J genes are TRBV11-2 and TRBJ1-5; possibly TRBD1 for D (6 bases). Germline CDR1 and CDR2: SGHAT and FQNNGV. Trimming took off 5 bases at V and 4 bases at J, with 15 bases between the two ends. CDR3 length: 15 amino acids. The CDR3 region has the DNA TGTGCCAGCAGCACTTCCGGGACACGGAATCAGCCCCAGCATTTT. This sequence encodes CASSTSGTRNQPQHF.

The chain joins TRBV21-1 to TRBJ2-5; the DNA was not used to check the table's D call, TRBD2. TRBV21-1 is marked as a pseudogene. This CDR3 spans 17 amino acids. CDR3 residues: CASSKGLAGGTQETQYF. CDR3 nucleotides: TGTGCCAGCAGCAAAGGACTAGCGGGGGGGACCCAAGAGACCCAGTACTTC.

A single count supports this clone. The V and J genes are TRBV10-3 and TRBJ2-7; D is possibly TRBD1 (5 bases). This CDR3 is built from 13 residues. V was trimmed by 8 bases and J by 2 bases, leaving 13 bases between them. Germline CDR1 reads ENHRY; CDR2 reads SYGVKD. CDR3 amino acids: CAIGVSGPYEQYF. CDR3 bases: TGTGCCATCGGCGTCTCAGGGCCCTACGAGCAGTACTTC.

The V gene is TRBV6-1, the J gene TRBJ2-7; weak D call: TRBD2 (6 bases). Trimming pared 7 bases from V and 3 bases from J, leaving 13 bases between. The germline CDR1 and CDR2 sequences are MNHNS and SASEGT. This CDR3 has 13 residues. CDR3 DNA sequence: TGTGCCAGCATCGGGACTTCGTACTACGAGCAGTACTTC. Translating it yields CASIGTSYYEQYF.

The chain joins TRBV2 to TRBJ2-5, with 7 bases matching TRBD1. J gave up 4 bases and V 6 bases, and 8 bases lay outside the gene matches. The V gene's germline CDR1 is SNHLY and CDR2 FYNNEI. The CDR3 consists of 14 residues. The CDR3 protein is CASRRDSLLETQYF. CDR3 DNA sequence: TGTGCCAGCAGACGGGACAGCCTGTTAGAGACCCAGTACTTC.

The chain is built from TRBV10-3 and TRBJ2-3; 8 bases are shared with TRBD2. V trimming: 6 bases; J trimming: 4 bases; junction bases outside the gene matches: 9. CDR3 length equals 15 residues. CDR1 and CDR2 (germline): ENHRY, SYGVKD. The CDR3 loop is CAIREVSGGPDTQYF. Here the CDR3 DNA reads TGTGCCATCAGGGAGGTCTCGGGAGGGCCAGATACGCAGTATTTT.

This chain uses TRBV6-1 with TRBJ1-2; D is ambiguous. This CDR3 region has 11 residues. Germline V CDR1 and CDR2: MNHNS, SASEGT. V was trimmed by 7 bases and J by 6 bases, leaving 9 bases between them. CDR3 coding DNA: TGTGCCAGCATCCGGGCCAATGGCTACACCTTC. It yields the protein CASIRANGYTF.

This clone was recorded once. In DNA, the CDR3 is TGTGCCAGTAGTATATTAGCGGATTACTCCTACGAGCAGTACTTC. Translated, it gives CASSILADYSYEQYF. This chain connects TRBV19 to TRBJ2-7; the D gene is possibly TRBD2 (6 bases). The CDR3 has 15 residues. Trimming cost V 2 bases and J 0 bases, with 11 bases left between them. Germline CDR1 LNHDA, CDR2 SQIVND (reference sequence).

The V call is TRBV25-1, the J call TRBJ1-1; D possibly corresponds to TRBD1 (5 bases). CDR3 length equals 16 residues. CDR1 is MGHDK, CDR2 SYGVNS, per germline. Between the trimmed V and J ends, which lost 0 bases and 4 bases, there was a span of 15 bases. Here the CDR3 reads CASSEYVGPRGTEAFF. For the CDR3, the DNA is TGTGCCAGCAGTGAATACGTGGGACCTAGGGGCACTGAAGCTTTCTTT.

The chain couples TRBV29-1 to TRBJ1-2, with a weak D call TRBD1 (5 bases). This CDR3 region has 12 residues. Looked up from germline, CDR1 is SQVTM and CDR2 is ANQGSEA. The ends were cut back, 5 bases at V and 3 bases at J, with 10 bases in the middle. CDR3 amino acids: CSVPGLHYGYTF. In DNA, the CDR3 is TGCAGCGTTCCGGGACTGCACTATGGCTACACCTTC.

The rearrangement uses TRBV19 and TRBJ2-7, with 9 bases identical to TRBD2. There are 16 residues in the CDR3. The junction had 6 bases not matched to a gene; V was cut back by 0 bases and J by 3 bases. Germline CDR1 LNHDA, CDR2 SQIVND (reference sequence). The CDR3 DNA reads as TGTGCCAGTAGTATAGAGGGACTAGCCAGCTACTACGAGCAGTACTTC. It is translated as CASSIEGLASYYEQYF.